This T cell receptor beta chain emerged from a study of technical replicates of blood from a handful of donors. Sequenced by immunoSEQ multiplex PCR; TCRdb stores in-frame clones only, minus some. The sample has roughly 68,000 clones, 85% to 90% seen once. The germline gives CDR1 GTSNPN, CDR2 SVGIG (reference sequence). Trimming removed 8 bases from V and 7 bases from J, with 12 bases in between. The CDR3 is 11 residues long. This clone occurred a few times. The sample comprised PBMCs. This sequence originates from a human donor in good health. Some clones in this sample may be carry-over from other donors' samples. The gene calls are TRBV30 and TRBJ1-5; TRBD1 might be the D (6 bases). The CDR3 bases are TGTGCCGGTGGGACATCACAGCCCCAGCATTTT. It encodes CAGGTSQPQHF.